These 3 T cell receptor beta chains came from one sample sequenced in a study of shared T cell receptors in the human thymus. This table comes from immunoSEQ multiplex PCR, and its TCRdb copy is limited to in-frame clones, with some not included. The table includes approximately 580,000 clones, 78% detected once. The data also belong to a second study, concerning human thymus T cells.

The specimen sequenced was thymocytes. These receptors originate from a boy under two years old with a congenital heart defect.

The rearrangement uses TRBV10-3 and TRBJ1-1, with unresolved D. Deletions cut 11 bases from V and 1 base from J, with 8 bases between. CDR3 length: 11 amino acids. The germline CDR1 and CDR2 sequences are ENHRY and SYGVKD. For the CDR3, the DNA is TGTGCCGCCAGGTCGAACACTGAAGCTTTCTTT. Protein: CAARSNTEAFF.

CDR3 in amino acids: CASSRAGQSETQYF. Written as DNA, the CDR3 is TGTGCCAGCAGTCGCGCGGGGCAGTCGGAGACCCAGTACTTC. V usage is TRBV6-5 and J usage is TRBJ2-5; the D gene is possibly TRBD2 (6 bases). Germline V gene data show CDR1 as MNHEY and CDR2 as SVGAGI. V was shortened by 5 bases and J by 5 bases, with 15 bases between the two germline ends. The CDR3 is 14 amino acids.

V is TRBV27 and J is TRBJ1-2, with TRBD1 matching over 7 bases. Per germline, CDR1 MNHEY and CDR2 SMNVEV (reference sequence). V gave up 4 bases and J gave up 4 bases; unmatched junction bases: 6. This CDR3 contains 14 residues. The CDR3 sequence is CASSSYRGGYGYTF. The CDR3 DNA sequence: TGTGCCAGCAGTTCATACAGGGGAGGCTATGGCTACACCTTC.